This TCR beta chain was identified during a study of T cell responses to AZD1222 COVID-19 vaccine. Trimming pared 5 bases from V and 1 base from J, leaving 11 bases between. The length of the CDR3 is 14 residues. Germline V CDR1 and CDR2: SGHAT, FQNNGV. Sequenced by immunoSEQ multiplex PCR; TCRdb stores in-frame clones only, minus some. The sample carries some 60,000 clones, roughly 89% recorded once. V gene TRBV11-2 combines with J gene TRBJ1-2; D is undetermined. The receptor comes from an adult who received the AZD1222 COVID-19 vaccine. The sequenced sample was peripheral blood, obtained 28 days after the second AZD1222 dose. The DNA of the CDR3 is TGTGCCAGCAGCAAAGATAGGAGTAACTATGGCTACACCTTC. This codes for CASSKDRSNYGYTF.